Listed below are T cell receptor beta chains from one sample, sequenced in a study of vaccination and CD4 T cells after COVID-19. For these TCRs, the target antigens are not known. Each CDR3 protein gets one entry after TCRdb re-called the PCR reads with MiXCR. The table includes about 9,100 distinct CDR3 sequences, just under 45% detected once. The sample comprised CD4+ T cells from blood, cultured in vitro. The source of these receptors is a human donor in good health. Both conserved end residues are part of each CDR3. A D gene is named only where the DNA matches it firmly. Only part of the rows carry a size: once, few, many, or a class if the clone is expanded.

J gene | D gene | clone size | V gene | CDR3 DNA | CDR3 protein
TRBJ1-5 | . | . | TRBV12-3/TRBV12-4 | TGTGCCAGCAATACAGGGAGTCAGCCCCAGCATTTT | CASNTGSQPQHF
TRBJ1-1 | . | few | TRBV6-2/TRBV6-3 | TGTGCCAGCAGTTACAGTGGAGGGGTTATCACTGAAGCTTTCTTT | CASSYSGGVITEAFF
TRBJ1-5 | TRBD1 | medium-sized | TRBV2 | TGTGCCAGCAGGAGCCACAGGGGGCGAGGGAATCAGCCCCAGCATTTT | CASRSHRGRGNQPQHF
TRBJ1-2 | . | . | TRBV30 | TGTGCCTGGAGTGTACGGGGCAGGGCCGGCTACACCTTC | CAWSVRGRAGYTF
TRBJ1-1 | . | . | TRBV30 | TGTGCCTGGGTCCCCAGGGAGAACACTGAAGCTTTCTTT | CAWVPRENTEAFF
TRBJ1-3 | . | . | TRBV14 | TGTGCCAGCAGCCACAGGGGAATTGGAAACACCATATATTTT | CASSHRGIGNTIYF
TRBJ1-2 | . | . | TRBV18 | TGTGCCAGCTCACCTTATGGGAAGAACTATGGCTACACCTTC | CASSPYGKNYGYTF
TRBJ2-6 | . | . | TRBV19 | TGTGCCAGTAGTCCGTCCTTCCTTCGAGGGGCCAACGTCCTGACTTTC | CASSPSFLRGANVLTF
TRBJ2-3 | . | . | TRBV29-1 | TGCAGCGTTGCGGGGGAGCGAACGCAGTATTTT | CSVAGERTQYF
TRBJ2-1 | TRBD2 | . | TRBV6-1 | TGTGCCAGCAGTGAAGGTGCTAGCGGGAGATCGATCAATGAGCAGTTCTTC | CASSEGASGRSINEQFF
TRBJ2-3 | TRBD2 | . | TRBV10-3 | TGTGCCATCAGTGAGCAGTCTAGCGGAGGCACAGATACGCAGTATTTT | CAISEQSSGGTDTQYF